These T cell receptor beta chains were read from a single sample in a study of blood T cell repertoires in COVID-19. Only in-frame clones appear in the TCRdb table, and some are missing; sequencing was by immunoSEQ multiplex PCR. This sample has approximately 300,000 clones, with more than 90% found just once. Sequenced: PBMCs or T cells enriched from blood (not recorded which). These receptors were obtained from a woman under 40 who had been exposed to COVID-19. Each CDR3 is given with its conserved first and last residue. A D gene is named only where the DNA matches it firmly. The size of a clone is reported for some rows only, either as once, few or many, or as a class for expanded clones.

d_gene: -
j_gene: TRBJ2-2
abundance: -
v_gene: TRBV6-6
CDR3aa: CASSHGTGELFF
CDR3nt: TGTGCCAGCAGTCACGGGACCGGGGAGCTGTTTTTT

d_gene: -
j_gene: TRBJ1-5
abundance: -
v_gene: TRBV27
CDR3aa: CASSLRRGNGNQPQHF
CDR3nt: TGTGCCAGCAGTTTAAGGAGAGGGAACGGCAATCAGCCCCAGCATTTT

d_gene: -
j_gene: TRBJ1-6
abundance: -
v_gene: TRBV7-2
CDR3aa: CASSMEAGNSPLHF
CDR3nt: TGTGCCAGCAGTATGGAGGCTGGGAATTCACCCCTCCACTTT

d_gene: TRBD1
j_gene: TRBJ1-1
abundance: -
v_gene: TRBV6-5
CDR3aa: CASRKTGASEAFF
CDR3nt: TGTGCCAGCAGAAAAACAGGGGCCTCTGAAGCTTTCTTT

d_gene: -
j_gene: TRBJ1-5
abundance: -
v_gene: TRBV5-1
CDR3aa: CASSLGGTSNQPQHF
CDR3nt: TGCGCCAGCAGCTTAGGCGGGACCTCCAATCAGCCCCAGCATTTT

d_gene: -
j_gene: TRBJ2-3
abundance: -
v_gene: TRBV3-1/TRBV3-2
CDR3aa: CASSLSNPDTDTQYF
CDR3nt: TGTGCCAGCAGCCTATCCAACCCAGACACAGATACGCAGTATTTT

d_gene: -
j_gene: TRBJ2-1
abundance: -
v_gene: TRBV11-3
CDR3aa: CASNGGASFF
CDR3nt: TGTGCCAGCAATGGGGGCGCGTCGTTCTTC

d_gene: TRBD2
j_gene: TRBJ2-5
abundance: -
v_gene: TRBV7-9
CDR3aa: CASSLAQRGEETQYF
CDR3nt: TGTGCCAGCAGCTTAGCGCAGCGGGGGGAAGAGACCCAGTACTTC

d_gene: -
j_gene: TRBJ1-2
abundance: -
v_gene: TRBV5-5
CDR3aa: CASSLVTSHYGYTF
CDR3nt: TGTGCCAGCAGCTTAGTTACATCCCACTATGGCTACACCTTC

d_gene: -
j_gene: TRBJ2-7
abundance: -
v_gene: TRBV27
CDR3aa: CASSDRSSYEQYF
CDR3nt: TGTGCCAGCAGTGACAGGAGCTCCTACGAGCAGTACTTC

d_gene: -
j_gene: TRBJ2-2
abundance: -
v_gene: TRBV7-6
CDR3aa: CASRSTGNTGELFF
CDR3nt: TGTGCCAGCAGATCCACAGGGAACACCGGGGAGCTGTTTTTT

d_gene: -
j_gene: TRBJ1-6
abundance: -
v_gene: TRBV24-1
CDR3aa: CVTSASNNSPLHF
CDR3nt: TGTGTCACCAGTGCCAGTAATAATTCACCCCTCCACTTT

d_gene: -
j_gene: TRBJ2-3
abundance: -
v_gene: TRBV9
CDR3aa: CASSVGRGQPTDTQYF
CDR3nt: TGTGCCAGCAGCGTAGGTAGGGGCCAACCTACAGATACGCAGTATTTT

d_gene: -
j_gene: TRBJ1-1
abundance: -
v_gene: TRBV7-9
CDR3aa: CASSLDGGLTEAFF
CDR3nt: TGTGCCAGCAGCTTAGACGGCGGTCTCACTGAAGCTTTCTTT

d_gene: -
j_gene: TRBJ1-1
abundance: -
v_gene: TRBV2
CDR3aa: CASSDPTYDTEAFF
CDR3nt: TGTGCCAGCAGTGACCCGACATATGACACTGAAGCTTTCTTT

d_gene: TRBD1
j_gene: TRBJ2-3
abundance: -
v_gene: TRBV5-1
CDR3aa: CASGEDRATDTQYF
CDR3nt: TGCGCCAGTGGGGAGGACAGGGCCACAGATACGCAGTATTTT

d_gene: -
j_gene: TRBJ2-5
abundance: -
v_gene: TRBV18
CDR3aa: CASSRSVGGETQYF
CDR3nt: TGTGCCAGCTCACGTTCTGTAGGGGGAGAGACCCAGTACTTC

d_gene: -
j_gene: TRBJ2-7
abundance: -
v_gene: TRBV4-2
CDR3aa: CASSHSSYEQYF
CDR3nt: TGTGCCAGCAGCCATAGCTCCTACGAGCAGTACTTC

d_gene: TRBD1
j_gene: TRBJ2-5
abundance: -
v_gene: TRBV10-3
CDR3aa: CAILHRDREETQYF
CDR3nt: TGTGCCATCCTACACCGGGACAGGGAAGAGACCCAGTACTTC

d_gene: -
j_gene: TRBJ1-2
abundance: -
v_gene: TRBV12-3/TRBV12-4
CDR3aa: CASSRGDGGYTF
CDR3nt: TGTGCCAGCAGTAGGGGTGATGGTGGCTACACCTTC

d_gene: -
j_gene: TRBJ1-1
abundance: -
v_gene: TRBV13
CDR3aa: CASSLSPGTEAFF
CDR3nt: TGTGCCAGCAGCTTAAGCCCGGGGACTGAAGCTTTCTTT

d_gene: TRBD2
j_gene: TRBJ2-3
abundance: -
v_gene: TRBV5-1
CDR3aa: CASSLVAGGRDTQYF
CDR3nt: TGCGCCAGCAGCTTGGTAGCGGGGGGCAGGGATACGCAGTATTTT

d_gene: TRBD1
j_gene: TRBJ2-1
abundance: -
v_gene: TRBV15
CDR3aa: CATSRRKQGASYNEQFF
CDR3nt: TGTGCCACCAGCAGAAGAAAACAGGGGGCCTCCTACAATGAGCAGTTCTTC

d_gene: -
j_gene: TRBJ1-6
abundance: -
v_gene: TRBV5-1
CDR3aa: CASSLYGSYNSPLHF
CDR3nt: TGCGCCAGCAGCCTCTATGGCTCCTATAATTCACCCCTCCACTTT

d_gene: TRBD1
j_gene: TRBJ1-5
abundance: -
v_gene: TRBV2
CDR3aa: CASSGTGENQPQHF
CDR3nt: TGTGCCAGCTCCGGGACAGGGGAGAATCAGCCCCAGCATTTT

d_gene: -
j_gene: TRBJ2-7
abundance: few
v_gene: TRBV18
CDR3aa: CASSPATGSYEQYF
CDR3nt: TGTGCCAGCTCACCAGCGACAGGCTCCTACGAGCAGTACTTC

d_gene: -
j_gene: TRBJ2-2
abundance: -
v_gene: TRBV5-1
CDR3aa: CASGSEGGTGELFF
CDR3nt: TGCGCCAGCGGATCGGAGGGAGGCACCGGGGAGCTGTTTTTT

d_gene: -
j_gene: TRBJ1-4
abundance: -
v_gene: TRBV5-1
CDR3aa: CASSTTRGQDEKLFF
CDR3nt: TGCGCCAGCAGCACTACACGGGGACAAGATGAAAAACTGTTTTTT

d_gene: -
j_gene: TRBJ1-1
abundance: -
v_gene: TRBV2
CDR3aa: CATNGVRGPSAFF
CDR3nt: TGTGCCACCAATGGGGTAAGAGGGCCGTCAGCTTTCTTT

d_gene: TRBD2
j_gene: TRBJ2-1
abundance: -
v_gene: TRBV29-1
CDR3aa: CSVEAGGNNEQFF
CDR3nt: TGCAGCGTTGAGGCGGGGGGCAACAATGAGCAGTTCTTC

d_gene: TRBD2
j_gene: TRBJ2-7
abundance: -
v_gene: TRBV6-5
CDR3aa: CASSYWGGGYEQYF
CDR3nt: TGTGCCAGCAGTTACTGGGGGGGTGGCTACGAGCAGTACTTC

d_gene: -
j_gene: TRBJ1-4
abundance: -
v_gene: TRBV30
CDR3aa: CAWGYGAGRNEKLFF
CDR3nt: TGTGCCTGGGGCTATGGCGCGGGACGTAATGAAAAACTGTTTTTT

d_gene: -
j_gene: TRBJ1-5
abundance: once
v_gene: TRBV4-3
CDR3aa: CASSQDERGRSQPQHF
CDR3nt: TGCGCCAGCAGCCAAGACGAAAGGGGAAGGAGTCAGCCCCAGCATTTT

d_gene: -
j_gene: TRBJ1-2
abundance: -
v_gene: TRBV6-4
CDR3aa: CASSDSGGNLKNGYTF
CDR3nt: TGTGCCAGCAGTGACTCGGGGGGTAATCTTAAGAATGGCTACACCTTC

d_gene: TRBD1
j_gene: TRBJ1-2
abundance: -
v_gene: TRBV5-1
CDR3aa: CASSLEGAYFYGYTF
CDR3nt: TGCGCCAGCAGCTTGGAGGGGGCGTATTTCTATGGCTACACCTTC

d_gene: -
j_gene: TRBJ2-2
abundance: -
v_gene: TRBV10-3
CDR3aa: CAISGGPGELFF
CDR3nt: TGTGCCATCAGCGGAGGTCCCGGGGAGCTGTTTTTT

d_gene: -
j_gene: TRBJ2-7
abundance: -
v_gene: TRBV2
CDR3aa: CASSIKTHTDGEQYF
CDR3nt: TGTGCCAGCAGTATTAAGACTCACACTGATGGGGAGCAGTACTTC

d_gene: TRBD1
j_gene: TRBJ1-5
abundance: -
v_gene: TRBV27
CDR3aa: CASSLNRGDNSNQPQHF
CDR3nt: TGTGCCAGCAGTTTGAACAGGGGGGACAATAGCAATCAGCCCCAGCATTTT

d_gene: -
j_gene: TRBJ1-3
abundance: -
v_gene: TRBV6-9
CDR3aa: CASTAGIPSSGNTIYF
CDR3nt: TGTGCCAGCACCGCGGGGATCCCGAGCTCTGGAAACACCATATATTTT

d_gene: -
j_gene: TRBJ1-5
abundance: -
v_gene: TRBV19
CDR3aa: CASRTPDSNQPQHF
CDR3nt: TGTGCCAGTAGGACACCTGATAGCAATCAGCCCCAGCATTTT

d_gene: -
j_gene: TRBJ2-5
abundance: -
v_gene: TRBV20-1
CDR3aa: CSATPTGTQYF
CDR3nt: TGCAGTGCTACCCCTACGGGGACCCAGTACTTC

d_gene: -
j_gene: TRBJ1-1
abundance: -
v_gene: TRBV12-3/TRBV12-4
CDR3aa: CASSLSNTEAFF
CDR3nt: TGTGCCAGCAGTTTATCAAACACTGAAGCTTTCTTT